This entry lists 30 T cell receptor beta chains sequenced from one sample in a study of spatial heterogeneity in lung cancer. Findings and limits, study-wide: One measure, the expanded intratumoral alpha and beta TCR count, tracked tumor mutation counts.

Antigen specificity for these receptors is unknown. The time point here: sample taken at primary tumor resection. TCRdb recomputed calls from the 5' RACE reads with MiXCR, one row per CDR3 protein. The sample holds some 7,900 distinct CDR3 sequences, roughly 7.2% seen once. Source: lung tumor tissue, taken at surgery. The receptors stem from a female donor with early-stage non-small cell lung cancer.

The CDR3 is CASSPSGRSYNEQFF. DNA of the CDR3: TGTGCCAGCAGCCCTAGCGGGAGATCCTACAATGAGCAGTTCTTC. V is TRBV7-6 and J is TRBJ2-1; 10 positions agree with TRBD2. The germline V gene encodes CDR1 SGHVS and CDR2 FNYEAQ. The J segment lost 1 base and the V segment lost 5 bases, leaving 2 bases of the junction unmatched. The CDR3 has 15 amino acids.

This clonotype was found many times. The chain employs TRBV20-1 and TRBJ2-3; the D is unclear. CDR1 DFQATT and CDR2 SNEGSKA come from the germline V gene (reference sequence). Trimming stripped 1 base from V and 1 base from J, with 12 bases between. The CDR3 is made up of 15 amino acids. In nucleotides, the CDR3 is TGCAGTGCTAGAGTCTTCCTGGACCGCACAGATACGCAGTATTTT. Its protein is CSARVFLDRTDTQYF.

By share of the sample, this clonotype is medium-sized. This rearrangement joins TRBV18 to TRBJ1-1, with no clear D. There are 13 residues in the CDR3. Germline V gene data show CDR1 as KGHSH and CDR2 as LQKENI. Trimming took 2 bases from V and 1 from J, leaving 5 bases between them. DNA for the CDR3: TGTGCCAGCTCACCAACCCAGAACACTGAAGCTTTCTTT. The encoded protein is CASSPTQNTEAFF.

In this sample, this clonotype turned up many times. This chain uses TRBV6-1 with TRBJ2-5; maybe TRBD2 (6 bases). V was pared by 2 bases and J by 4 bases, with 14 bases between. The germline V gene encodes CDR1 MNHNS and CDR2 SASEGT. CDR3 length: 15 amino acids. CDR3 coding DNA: TGTGCCAGCAGTGAAAGGTTCGGGAGAGGAGAGACCCAGTACTTC. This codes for CASSERFGRGETQYF.

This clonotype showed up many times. Here the CDR3 DNA reads TGTGCCAGCAGCAAAGGGGCGTCCGGACGGGGAGAGACCCAGTACTTC. Its translation: CASSKGASGRGETQYF. The V and J genes are TRBV21-1 and TRBJ2-5; TRBD1, the table's D call, was not compared with the DNA. TRBV21-1 is a documented pseudogene. CDR3 length: 16 residues.

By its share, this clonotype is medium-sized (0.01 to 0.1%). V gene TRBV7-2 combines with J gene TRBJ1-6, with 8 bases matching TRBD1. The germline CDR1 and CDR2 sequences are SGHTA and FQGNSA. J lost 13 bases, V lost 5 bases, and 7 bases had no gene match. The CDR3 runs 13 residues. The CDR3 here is CASSNGQGLPLHF. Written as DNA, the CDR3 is TGTGCCAGCAGCAACGGACAGGGTCTTCCCCTCCACTTT.

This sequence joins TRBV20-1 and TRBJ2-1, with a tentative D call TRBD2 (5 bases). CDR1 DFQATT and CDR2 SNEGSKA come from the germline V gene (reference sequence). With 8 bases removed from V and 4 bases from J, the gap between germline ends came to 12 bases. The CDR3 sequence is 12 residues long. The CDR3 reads CSSRGGYNEQFF. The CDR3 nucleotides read TGCAGTTCTCGTGGCGGGTACAATGAGCAGTTCTTC.

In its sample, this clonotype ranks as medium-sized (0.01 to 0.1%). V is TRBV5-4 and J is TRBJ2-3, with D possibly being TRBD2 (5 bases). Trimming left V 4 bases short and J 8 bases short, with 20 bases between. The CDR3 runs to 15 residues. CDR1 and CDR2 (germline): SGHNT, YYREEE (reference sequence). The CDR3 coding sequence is TGTGCCAGCAGCGTCGGTGCGGGCGCCCTCGCTACGCAGTATTTT. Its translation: CASSVGAGALATQYF.

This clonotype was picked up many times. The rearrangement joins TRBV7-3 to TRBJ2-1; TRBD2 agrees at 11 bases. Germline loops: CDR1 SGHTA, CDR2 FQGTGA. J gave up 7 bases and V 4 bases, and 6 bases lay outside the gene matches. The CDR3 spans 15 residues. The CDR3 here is CASSWVAGGPNEQFF. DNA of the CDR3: TGTGCCAGCAGCTGGGTAGCGGGAGGGCCTAATGAGCAGTTCTTC.

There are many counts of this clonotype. CDR3 sequence reads: CASSETTGGYGYTF. In DNA form, the CDR3 reads TGTGCCAGCAGTGAAACGACAGGGGGATATGGCTACACCTTC. This chain connects TRBV2 to TRBJ1-2; 9 nucleotides align to TRBD1. The germline gives CDR1 SNHLY, CDR2 FYNNEI. J gave up 5 bases and V 2 bases, and 3 bases lay outside the gene matches. This CDR3 contains 14 residues.

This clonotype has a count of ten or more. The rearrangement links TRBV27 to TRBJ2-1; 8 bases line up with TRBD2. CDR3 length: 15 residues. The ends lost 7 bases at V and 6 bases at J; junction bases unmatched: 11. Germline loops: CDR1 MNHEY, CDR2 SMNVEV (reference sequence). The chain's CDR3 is CASNYRLARVNEQFF. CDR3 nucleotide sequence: TGTGCCAGCAACTATCGACTAGCGAGGGTCAATGAGCAGTTCTTC.

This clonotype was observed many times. The CDR3 coding sequence is TGCAGCGTTGAAGGGGTACTAGCCTTCAATGAGCAGTTCTTC. Its translation: CSVEGVLAFNEQFF. The genes are TRBV29-1 and TRBJ2-1; perhaps TRBD2 as D (6 bases). V was shortened by 1 base and J by 6 bases, with 13 bases between the two germline ends. The CDR3 runs 14 residues. Germline-derived CDR1 and CDR2 are SQVTM and ANQGSEA.

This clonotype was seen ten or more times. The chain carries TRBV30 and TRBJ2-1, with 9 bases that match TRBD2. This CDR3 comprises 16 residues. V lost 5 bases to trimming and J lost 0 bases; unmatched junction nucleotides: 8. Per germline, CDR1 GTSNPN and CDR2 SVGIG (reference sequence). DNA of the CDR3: TGTGCCTGGGCTAGCGGGATACTAAGCTCCTACAATGAGCAGTTCTTC. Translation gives CAWASGILSSYNEQFF.

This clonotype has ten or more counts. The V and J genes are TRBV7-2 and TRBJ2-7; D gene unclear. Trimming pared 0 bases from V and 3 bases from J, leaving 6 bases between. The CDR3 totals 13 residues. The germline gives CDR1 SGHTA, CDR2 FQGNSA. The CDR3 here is CASSLALGYEQYF. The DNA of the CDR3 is TGTGCCAGCAGCTTAGCGCTCGGCTACGAGCAGTACTTC.

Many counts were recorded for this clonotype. CDR3 DNA sequence: TGTGCCACCAGCTCGGGCCAGAGAGAGGTTGAAAAACTGTTTTTT. It specifies CATSSGQREVEKLFF. The genes are TRBV15 and TRBJ1-4; no clear D. The germline V gene encodes CDR1 LNHNV and CDR2 YYDKDF (reference sequence). V was trimmed by 5 bases and J by 7 bases, leaving 17 bases between them. The length of the CDR3 is 15 residues.

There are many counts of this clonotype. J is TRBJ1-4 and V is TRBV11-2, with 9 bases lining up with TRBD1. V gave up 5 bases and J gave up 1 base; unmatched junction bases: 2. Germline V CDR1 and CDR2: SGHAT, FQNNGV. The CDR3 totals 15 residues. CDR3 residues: CASSPGQGTNEKLFF. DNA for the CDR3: TGTGCCAGCAGCCCGGGACAGGGAACTAATGAAAAACTGTTTTTT.

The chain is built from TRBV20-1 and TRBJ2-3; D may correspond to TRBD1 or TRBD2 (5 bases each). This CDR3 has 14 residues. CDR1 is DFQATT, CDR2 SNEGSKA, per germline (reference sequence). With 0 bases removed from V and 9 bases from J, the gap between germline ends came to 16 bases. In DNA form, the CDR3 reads TGCAGTGCTAGAGATGAGATAGGACGGGGCACGCAGTATTTT. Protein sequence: CSARDEIGRGTQYF.

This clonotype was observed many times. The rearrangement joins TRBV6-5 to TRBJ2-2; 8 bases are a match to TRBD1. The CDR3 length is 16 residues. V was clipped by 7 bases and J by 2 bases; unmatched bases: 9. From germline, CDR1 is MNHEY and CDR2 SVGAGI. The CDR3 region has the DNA TGTGCCAGCAAATACATGGGACAGGCTAACACCGGGGAGCTGTTTTTT. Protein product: CASKYMGQANTGELFF.

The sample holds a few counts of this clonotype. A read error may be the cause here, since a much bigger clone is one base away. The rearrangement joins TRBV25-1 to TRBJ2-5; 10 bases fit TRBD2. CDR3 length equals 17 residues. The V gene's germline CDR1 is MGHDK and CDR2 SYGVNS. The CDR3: CVSSAPGTSALQETQYF. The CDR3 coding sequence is TGTGTCAGCAGTGCCCCCGGGACTAGCGCACTACAAGAGACCCAGTACTTC. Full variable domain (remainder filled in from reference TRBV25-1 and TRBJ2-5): EADIYQTPRYLVIGTGKKITLECSQTMGHDKMYWYQQDPGMELHLIHYSYGVNSTEKGDLSSESTVSRIRTEHFPLTLESARPSHTSQYLCVSSAPGTSALQETQYFGPGTRLLVL.

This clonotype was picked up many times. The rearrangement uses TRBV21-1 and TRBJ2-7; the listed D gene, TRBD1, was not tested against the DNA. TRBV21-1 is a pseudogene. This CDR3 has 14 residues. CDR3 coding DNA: TGTGCCAGCAGCACCAGGACAGGGGCCTACGAGCAGTACTTC. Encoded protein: CASSTRTGAYEQYF.

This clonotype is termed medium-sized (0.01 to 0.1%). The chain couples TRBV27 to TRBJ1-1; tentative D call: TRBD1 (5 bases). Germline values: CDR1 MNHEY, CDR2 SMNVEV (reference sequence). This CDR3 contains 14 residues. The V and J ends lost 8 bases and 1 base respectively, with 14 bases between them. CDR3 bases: TGTGCCAGCGTTCCGACAGTAACGAACACTGAAGCTTTCTTT. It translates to CASVPTVTNTEAFF.

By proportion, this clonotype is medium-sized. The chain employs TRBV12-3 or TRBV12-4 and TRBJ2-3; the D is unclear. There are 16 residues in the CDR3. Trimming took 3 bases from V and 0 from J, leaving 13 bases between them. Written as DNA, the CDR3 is TGTGCCAGCAGTTTCAGTGGCAGAGGAAGCACAGATACGCAGTATTTT. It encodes CASSFSGRGSTDTQYF.

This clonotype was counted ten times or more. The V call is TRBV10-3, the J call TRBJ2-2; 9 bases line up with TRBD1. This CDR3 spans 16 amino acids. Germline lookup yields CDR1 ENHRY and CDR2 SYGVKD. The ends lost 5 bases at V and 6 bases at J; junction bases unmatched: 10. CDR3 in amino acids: CAISPNPGQGSGELFF. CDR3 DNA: TGTGCCATCAGTCCCAATCCGGGACAGGGCTCCGGGGAGCTGTTTTTT.

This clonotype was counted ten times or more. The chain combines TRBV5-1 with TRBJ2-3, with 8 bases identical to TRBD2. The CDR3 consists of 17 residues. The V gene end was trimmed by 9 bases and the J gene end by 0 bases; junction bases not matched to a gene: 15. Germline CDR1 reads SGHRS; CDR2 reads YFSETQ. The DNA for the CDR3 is TGCGCCACCACGCCTTTTGCGGGGGGACCTAGCACAGATACGCAGTATTTT. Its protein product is CATTPFAGGPSTDTQYF.

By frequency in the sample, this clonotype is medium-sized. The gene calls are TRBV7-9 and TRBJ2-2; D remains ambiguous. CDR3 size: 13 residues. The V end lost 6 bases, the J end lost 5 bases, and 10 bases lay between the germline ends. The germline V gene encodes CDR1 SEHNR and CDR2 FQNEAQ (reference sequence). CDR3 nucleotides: TGTGCCAGCAGGCCTACATGGACCGGGGAGCTGTTTTTT. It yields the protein CASRPTWTGELFF.

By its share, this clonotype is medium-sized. DNA for the CDR3: TGTGCCAGCAGTTTACGGACTAGCGGGAGACCCGGCAATGAGCAGTTCTTC. This gives the protein CASSLRTSGRPGNEQFF. This rearrangement joins TRBV27 to TRBJ2-1; the match to TRBD2 covers 13 bases. The junction had 7 bases not matched to a gene; V was cut back by 2 bases and J by 6 bases. Per the germline V gene, CDR1 is MNHEY and CDR2 is SMNVEV (reference sequence). The CDR3 consists of 17 residues.

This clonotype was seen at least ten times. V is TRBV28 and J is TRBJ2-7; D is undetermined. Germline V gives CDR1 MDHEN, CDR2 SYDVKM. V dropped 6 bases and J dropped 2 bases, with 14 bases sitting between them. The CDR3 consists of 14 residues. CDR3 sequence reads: CASRTGRSTYEQYF. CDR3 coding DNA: TGTGCCAGCAGAACCGGCAGGAGTACCTACGAGCAGTACTTC.

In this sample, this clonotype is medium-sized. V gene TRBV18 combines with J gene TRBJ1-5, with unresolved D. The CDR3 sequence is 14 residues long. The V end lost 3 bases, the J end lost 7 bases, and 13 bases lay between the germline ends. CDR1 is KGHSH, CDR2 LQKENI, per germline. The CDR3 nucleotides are TGTGCCAGCTCACCTAGATTCGAGGGCCAGCCCCAGCATTTT. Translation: CASSPRFEGQPQHF.

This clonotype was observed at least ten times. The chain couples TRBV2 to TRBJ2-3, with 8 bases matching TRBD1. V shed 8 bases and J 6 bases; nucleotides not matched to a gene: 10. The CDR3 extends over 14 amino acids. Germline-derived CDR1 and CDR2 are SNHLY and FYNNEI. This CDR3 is CASFQDRESDTQYF. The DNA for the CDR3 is TGTGCCAGCTTCCAGGACAGGGAATCTGATACGCAGTATTTT. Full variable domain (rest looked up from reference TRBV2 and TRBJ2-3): EPEVTQTPSHQVTQMGQEVILRCVPISNHLYFYWYRQILGQKVEFLVSFYNNEISEKSEIFDDQFSVERPDGSNFTLKIRSTKLEDSAMYFCASFQDRESDTQYFGPGTRLTVL.

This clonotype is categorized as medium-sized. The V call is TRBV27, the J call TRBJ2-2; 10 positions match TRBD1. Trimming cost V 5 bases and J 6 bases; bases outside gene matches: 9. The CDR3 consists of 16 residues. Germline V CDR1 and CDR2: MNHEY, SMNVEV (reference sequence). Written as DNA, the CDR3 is TGTGCCAGCAGTCCTTGGGACAGGGGAACACCCGGGGAGCTGTTTTTT. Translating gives CASSPWDRGTPGELFF.